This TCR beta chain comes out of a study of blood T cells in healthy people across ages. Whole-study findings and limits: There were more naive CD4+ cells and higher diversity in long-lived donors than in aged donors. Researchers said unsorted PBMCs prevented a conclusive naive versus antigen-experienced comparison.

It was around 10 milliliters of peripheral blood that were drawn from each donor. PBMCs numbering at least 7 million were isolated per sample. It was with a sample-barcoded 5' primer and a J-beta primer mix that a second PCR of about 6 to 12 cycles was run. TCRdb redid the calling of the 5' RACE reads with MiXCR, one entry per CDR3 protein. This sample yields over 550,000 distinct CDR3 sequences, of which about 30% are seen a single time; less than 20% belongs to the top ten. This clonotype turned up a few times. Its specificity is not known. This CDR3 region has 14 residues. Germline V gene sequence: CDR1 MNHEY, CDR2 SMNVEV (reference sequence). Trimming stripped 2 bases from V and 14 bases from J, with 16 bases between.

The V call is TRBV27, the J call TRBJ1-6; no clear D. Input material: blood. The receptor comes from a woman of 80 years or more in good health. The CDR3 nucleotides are TGTGCCAGCAGTTTACAGAGTTCTAGAGCGGCCCTCCACTTT. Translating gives CASSLQSSRAALHF.